A selection of T cell receptor beta chains follows, all from one sample in a study of shared clonotypes between healthy human individuals. Sequencing was performed with immunoSEQ multiplex PCR; in TCRdb, only in-frame clones are kept and a portion is missing. The sample lists roughly 770,000 clones, around 96% occurring once. Sequenced: naive CD8+ T cells sorted from blood. All receptors come from a young man in good health. Both conserved end residues are part of each CDR3. The order of the fields is clone size, D gene, V gene, J gene, CDR3 DNA, CDR3 protein. A D gene is named only where the DNA matches it firmly. Some rows mark clone size as missing; the rest say once, few, many or name a class of expanded clone.

>.|.|TRBV18|TRBJ2-2
TGTGCCAGCTCACCAGGCAGCGCCCGAAACACCGGGGAGCTGTTTTTT
CASSPGSARNTGELFF
>.|.|TRBV7-9|TRBJ2-7
TGTGCCAGCAACCTATTGGGGATCTACGAGCAGTACTTC
CASNLLGIYEQYF
>.|TRBD2|TRBV28|TRBJ2-1
TGTGCCAGCAGTTTCGGACTAGCGGGCACCTACAATGAGCAGTTCTTC
CASSFGLAGTYNEQFF
>.|TRBD2|TRBV5-1|TRBJ2-2
TGCGCCAGCACCCTTATAGCGGGAGAGCACACCGGGGAGCTGTTTTTT
CASTLIAGEHTGELFF
>.|.|TRBV11-2|TRBJ2-3
TGTGCCAGCAGCACCAGTTACGGCCGCCTGTTT
CASSTSYGRLF
>.|.|TRBV5-1|TRBJ2-3
TGCGCCAGCAGCGTAGGACTCTGGGATACGCAGTATTTT
CASSVGLWDTQYF
>.|TRBD2|TRBV2|TRBJ2-7
TGTGCCAGCAGCGGGACTAGCGGATCCTACGAGCAGTACTTC
CASSGTSGSYEQYF
>.|TRBD1|TRBV5-5|TRBJ2-7
TGTGCCAGCAGCCTGGGACAGGGGGACTACGAGCAGTACTTC
CASSLGQGDYEQYF
>.|.|TRBV7-9|TRBJ1-5
TGTGCCAGCAGCCCACGGGACAACAATCAGCCCCAGCATTTT
CASSPRDNNQPQHF
>few|.|TRBV5-4|TRBJ1-2
TGTGCCAGCAGCTTGCTGGGTCTTCTGGATGGCTACACCTTC
CASSLLGLLDGYTF
>once|.|TRBV11-2|TRBJ2-7
TGTGCCAGCAGCTTATCCAGGCCCCCCTACGAGCAGTACTTC
CASSLSRPPYEQYF
>.|TRBD2|TRBV5-4|TRBJ2-3
TGTGCCAGCAGCTTGGACCCGGGAGGGTACACAGATACGCAGTATTTT
CASSLDPGGYTDTQYF
>.|.|TRBV5-5|TRBJ1-1
TGTGCCAGCAGCTTACTGACAGGTCTGACTGAAGCTTTCTTT
CASSLLTGLTEAFF
>.|TRBD2|TRBV29-1|TRBJ2-1
TGCAGCGTTGAAGGGCTAGCGGGAGACCACTCCTACAATGAGCAGTTCTTC
CSVEGLAGDHSYNEQFF
>.|TRBD1|TRBV4-1|TRBJ2-3
TGCGCCAGCAGCCAAGACGGAACAGGGGCAGATACGCAGTATTTT
CASSQDGTGADTQYF
>.|TRBD1|TRBV5-1|TRBJ1-4
TGCGCCAGCAGCTTGTGGGACAGGAAAACCGATGAAAAACTGTTTTTT
CASSLWDRKTDEKLFF
>once|TRBD1|TRBV10-3|TRBJ1-5
TGTGCCATCAGGGACCCCGGGACAGGGGATAATCAGCCCCAGCATTTT
CAIRDPGTGDNQPQHF
>.|.|TRBV7-8|TRBJ2-1
TGTGCCAGCAGCTCTAGCGCTTACAATGAGCAGTTCTTC
CASSSSAYNEQFF
>.|TRBD1|TRBV7-3|TRBJ2-7
TGTGCCAGCAGTACTTACGCAGGGACAGGCTACGAGCAGTACTTC
CASSTYAGTGYEQYF
>.|.|TRBV10-2|TRBJ2-7
TGCGCCAGCAGTTTCAACTACGAGCAGTACTTC
CASSFNYEQYF
>.|.|TRBV7-9|TRBJ2-7
TGTGCCAGCAGCTTAGGTGGTACGGGGGCAAGGTCCTACGAGCAGTACTTC
CASSLGGTGARSYEQYF
>.|TRBD1|TRBV19|TRBJ2-7
TGTGCCCCCACCCTGACAGGGGGTTGGTACGAGCAGTACTTC
CAPTLTGGWYEQYF
>.|TRBD1|TRBV7-6|TRBJ1-5
TGTGCCAGCAGCTCTAACGACAGGGTGGAGAATCAGCCCCAGCATTTT
CASSSNDRVENQPQHF
>.|.|TRBV15|TRBJ2-1
TGTGCCACCAGCAGAGTGGGTACCTGGGAGCAGTTCTTC
CATSRVGTWEQFF
>.|.|TRBV29-1|TRBJ1-2
TGCAGCGTTGAAGATAACCCACCCCGTGTCTATGGCTACACCTTC
CSVEDNPPRVYGYTF
>.|TRBD1|TRBV7-2|TRBJ1-1
TGTGCCAGCAGCTACATTACAGGGGGCCGTACTGAAGCTTTCTTT
CASSYITGGRTEAFF
>.|TRBD2|TRBV28|TRBJ2-3
TGTGCCAGCATCGAGAGCGGGGTGAGCACAGATACGCAGTATTTT
CASIESGVSTDTQYF
>.|.|TRBV5-1|TRBJ1-1
TGCGCCAGCAGCGCCAAGGACAGCCGCATGAACACTGAAGCTTTCTTT
CASSAKDSRMNTEAFF
>.|TRBD2|TRBV11-2|TRBJ2-1
TGTGCCAGCAGCTTTGCGGGAGAGTCTGTCTATGAGCAGTTCTTC
CASSFAGESVYEQFF
>.|TRBD2|TRBV5-1|TRBJ2-2
TGCGCCAGCAGCGATGATGGGAGGGGCACCGGGGAGCTGTTTTTT
CASSDDGRGTGELFF
>.|TRBD2|TRBV7-2|TRBJ2-1
TGTGCCAGCAGCTTAGTCTCCCCCCTAGCGGGAGGATTGGATGAGCAGTTCTTC
CASSLVSPLAGGLDEQFF
>.|.|TRBV28|TRBJ2-2
TGTGCCAGCAGTTTAACCAGCACCGGGGAGCTGTTTTTT
CASSLTSTGELFF
>.|TRBD1|TRBV5-4|TRBJ2-1
TGTGCCAGCAGCGCCATGGGACAGGGGACTAGCAATGAGCAGTTCTTC
CASSAMGQGTSNEQFF
>.|.|TRBV11-2|TRBJ2-7
TGTGCCAGCAGCTCCATCCCGGACGGGTTAAACGAGCAGTACTTC
CASSSIPDGLNEQYF
>.|.|TRBV27|TRBJ1-1
TGTGCCAGCACCTCGGATGGGGGGAACACTGAAGCTTTCTTT
CASTSDGGNTEAFF
>once|.|TRBV27|TRBJ2-1
TGTGCCAGCAGTTTAGGGGGGCCTCGGAATGAGCAGTTCTTC
CASSLGGPRNEQFF
>.|TRBD1|TRBV7-9|TRBJ2-3
TGTGCCAGCAGCTTATTTTCGGGACAGGGTCAAGATACGCAGTATTTT
CASSLFSGQGQDTQYF
>.|TRBD2|TRBV9|TRBJ2-7
TGTGCCAGCAGCGTAGGGACTAGCGGGAGCCGGAGCTCCTACGAGCAGTACTTC
CASSVGTSGSRSSYEQYF
>.|.|TRBV7-2|TRBJ2-7
TGTGCCAGCAGCTCTACCCCTCATCGAGGGGGCTCCTACGAGCAGTACTTC
CASSSTPHRGGSYEQYF
>.|.|TRBV9|TRBJ1-2
TGTGCCAGCAGCGTAGCTTCCGGTAGGGAGGCAGAAACAAATTCTATGGCCTACACCTTC
CASSVASGREAETNSMAYTF
>once|TRBD2|TRBV7-2|TRBJ2-4
TGTGCCAGCAGCTTAGGGACCCGGACTAGCGGGGAAAAAAACATTCAGTACTTC
CASSLGTRTSGEKNIQYF
>.|.|TRBV11-2|TRBJ2-5
TGTGCCAGCAGCTTATTGGAGACCCAGTACTTC
CASSLLETQYF
>.|TRBD2|TRBV28|TRBJ2-5
TGTGCTAGCAGGGTAGGACTAGCTTTACGAGAGACCCAGTACTTC
CASRVGLALRETQYF
>.|.|TRBV29-1|TRBJ2-2
TGCAGCGTTGAAGGGCCGAACACCGGGGAGCTGTTTTTT
CSVEGPNTGELFF
>.|TRBD2|TRBV10-2|TRBJ2-7
TGCGCCAGCAGTGATAGGACTAGCGGGAAGTTCCGTGACGAGCAGTACTTC
CASSDRTSGKFRDEQYF
>.|.|TRBV30|TRBJ1-5
TGTGCCTGGGGCCCGGGACATAACTTGAATCAGCCCCAGCATTTT
CAWGPGHNLNQPQHF
>.|.|TRBV20-1|TRBJ1-1
TGCAGCTGGGACACTGAAGCTTTCTTT
CSWDTEAFF
>.|.|TRBV27|TRBJ1-2
TGTGCCAGCAGTTTTCAGGGCACCGCCTATGATGGCTACACCTTC
CASSFQGTAYDGYTF
>.|.|TRBV7-9|TRBJ2-5
TGTGCCAGCAGCTTTACTCAAGAGACCCAGTACTTC
CASSFTQETQYF
>.|TRBD1|TRBV27|TRBJ2-2
TGTGCCAGCAGCCCTTGGGGGACAGAGGGCACCGGGGAGCTGTTTTTT
CASSPWGTEGTGELFF
>.|.|TRBV11-2|TRBJ1-5
TGTGCCAGCAGCTCGGGTAGCAATCAGCCCCAGCATTTT
CASSSGSNQPQHF
>.|.|TRBV9|TRBJ2-3
TGTGCCAGCAGCGGGGGACTGTCCATCGACACAGATACGCAGTATTTT
CASSGGLSIDTDTQYF
>.|.|TRBV4-2|TRBJ2-6
TGTGCCAGCAGCCTACTGAACTCTGGGGCCAACGTCCTGACTTTC
CASSLLNSGANVLTF
>.|.|TRBV4-3|TRBJ1-1
TGCGCCAGCAGCCAAGATCGCGGAGGGCGCGCTGAAGCTTTCTTT
CASSQDRGGRAEAFF